This record concerns one TCR beta chain sequence. Its antigen is unknown. This specimen belongs to a study of T cell repertoires in cytomegalovirus infection. Study-wide background: TCR beta signatures that were public indicated CMV infection and matching HLA type.

Overall study findings and caveats: Adding up the frequency of public TCR beta families identified people who carried CMV plus the relevant HLA.

The CDR3 consists of 14 residues. V lost 1 base, J lost 6 bases, and 11 bases lay in between. TCRdb used MiXCR to reprocess the reads, holding one entry per CDR3 protein. Of around 440,000 distinct CDR3 sequences detected, 11% appear once; the ten largest clones hold roughly 10%. The sequence derives from a human donor in good health (CMV status not recorded). Some clones in this sample may be carry-over from other donors' samples. V gene TRBV12-3 or TRBV12-4 combines with J gene TRBJ2-3; the D gene is possibly TRBD2 (5 bases). The sequencing sample was made of PBMCs. The CDR3 loop is CASSLGNSADTQYF. CDR3 DNA: TGTGCCAGCAGTTTAGGGAATAGCGCCGATACGCAGTATTTT.